The sequence of this T cell receptor beta chain was determined in a study of blood T cell repertoires in COVID-19 (dated by TCRdb to 2018 to 2021). The study in broad terms: Collaborator samples came from the United States, Italy and Spain and covered acute and convalescent phases of COVID-19. Samples came from the ongoing ImmuneRACE study (first 160 participants) plus 1,254 subjects from 6 global collaborators. Where available, HLA class I and class II types were obtained from metadata supplied by the sample provider rather than from assay-based typing. A de-identified subject ID, COVID-19 status, age in years and sex were almost always included in the sample metadata. Subjects who had been exposed to COVID-19, were actively infected with it, or had recovered from it provided the deeply sampled blood TCRbeta repertoires that made up the dataset. The prospective study material was composed of cDNA or gDNA derived from T cells, B-cell-depleted T cells, or PBMCs. The repertoires were released in a freely available public database intended as a resource for research on the immune response to SARS-CoV-2.

The paper as a whole reports these results and caveats: The quantity of clinical and demographic metadata differed by source and by participant and was supplied without curation.

TCRbeta CDR3 regions were amplified from genomic DNA using the immunoSEQ Assay, a bias-controlled multiplex PCR. Per the original workflow: Nucleated cell counts per sample were estimated from amplification of reference gene primers within the assay. To quantify the absolute abundance of each unique TCRbeta CDR3 rearrangement, sequence reads were collapsed and filtered. For each sample, productive Simpson clonality was calculated as the square root of Simpson's diversity index across productive rearrangements. The immuneACCESS repertoire file appears here via TCRdb, limited to in-frame rearrangements. These files lack a portion of the clones; in checked studies, under half of the deficit traces to unresolved V genes, and the cause of the others is not known. V, J and clone size are those of that table, while D and trimming were read from the DNA. The sample has about 400,000 clones on record, around 92% of them singletons. The top ten clonotypes cover approximately 1.5% of the sample.

The cysteine opens and the phenylalanine closes a CDR3 of 13 amino acids. The entry retains the CDR3 DNA only, 39 bases that are in frame from base 1. The germline V gene (reference sequence) specifies DFQATT as CDR1 and SNEGSKA as CDR2. The V end loses 3 bases and the J end loses 4 bases, and a stretch of 12 bases separates them. The count of this clone is one. Which antigen it targets is not known. Within one base of it there is no much larger clone, and no base qualities were kept. Participants in the prospective study were aged roughly 18 to 95 years, lived in about two dozen United States geographic areas, and enrolled through a virtual design. Cohort assignment in the prospective study relied on participant-reported clinical history from a screening survey and a study questionnaire. Recovered participants in ImmuneRACE Cohort 3 were defined by two consecutive negative NP/OP PCR tests, clearance by a healthcare professional, or resolution of symptoms. In the prospective study, whole blood, serum and a nasopharyngeal or oropharyngeal swab were collected from each participant by mobile phlebotomists. Prospective study participants could optionally give additional blood draws and questionnaires over a roughly two-month period. Prospective study blood samples were shipped either frozen or at room temperature before DNA extraction.

Recombination linked TRBV20-1 to TRBJ1-2; TRBD1 is a possible D gene, resting on 6 matching bases. The TCR comes from a young woman who had recovered from COVID-19. The sample comprised PBMCs or T cells enriched from blood (not recorded which). For the CDR3, the sequence is CSASSRGGYGYTF. DNA sequence: TGCAGTGCTAGTAGCAGGGGTGGCTATGGCTACACCTTC.